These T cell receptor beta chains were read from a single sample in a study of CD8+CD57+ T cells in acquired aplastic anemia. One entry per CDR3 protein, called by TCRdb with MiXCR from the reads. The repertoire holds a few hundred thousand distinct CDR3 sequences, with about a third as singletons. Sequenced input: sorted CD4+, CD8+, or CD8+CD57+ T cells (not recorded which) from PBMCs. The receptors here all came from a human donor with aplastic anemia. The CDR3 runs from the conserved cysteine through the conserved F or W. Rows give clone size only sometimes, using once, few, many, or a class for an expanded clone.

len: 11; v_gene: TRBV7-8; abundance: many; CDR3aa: CASSFFPEQYF
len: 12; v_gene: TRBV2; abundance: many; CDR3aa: CASSEEGDTQYF
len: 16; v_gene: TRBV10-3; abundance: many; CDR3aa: CAIRTERVLMNTEAFF
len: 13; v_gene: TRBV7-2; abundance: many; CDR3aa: CASSPRQLYGYTF
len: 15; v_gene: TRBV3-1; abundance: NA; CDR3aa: CASSRTSGGAGEQFF
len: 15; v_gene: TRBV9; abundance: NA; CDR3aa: CVSSVAPDSGNTIYF
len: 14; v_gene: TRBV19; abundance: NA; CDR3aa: CASSSQEGVPEAFF
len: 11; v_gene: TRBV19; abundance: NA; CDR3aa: CASHKWDEAFF
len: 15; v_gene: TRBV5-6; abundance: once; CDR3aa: CASSPRWGSSYEQYF
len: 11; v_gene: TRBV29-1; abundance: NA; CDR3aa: CSWRTEETQYF
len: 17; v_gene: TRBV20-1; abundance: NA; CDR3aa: CSARDLSRPSANYGYTF
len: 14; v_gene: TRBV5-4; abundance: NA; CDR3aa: CASSFSEPNTEAFF
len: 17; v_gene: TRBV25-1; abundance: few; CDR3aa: CASSLPTAPSGANVLTF
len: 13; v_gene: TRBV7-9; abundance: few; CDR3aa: CASSLKRVYEQYF
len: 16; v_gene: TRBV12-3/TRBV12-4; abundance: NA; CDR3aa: CASRPRAQRSYNEQFF
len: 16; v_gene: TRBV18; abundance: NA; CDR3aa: CASSPGQGNTNTEAFF
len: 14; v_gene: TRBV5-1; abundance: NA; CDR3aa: CASSKDSVPYEQYF
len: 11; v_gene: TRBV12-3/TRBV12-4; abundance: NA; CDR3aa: CASRAWGTQYF
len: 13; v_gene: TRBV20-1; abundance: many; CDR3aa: CSARPTGTYEQYF
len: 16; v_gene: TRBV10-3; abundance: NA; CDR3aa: CAISTLDSSGANVLTF